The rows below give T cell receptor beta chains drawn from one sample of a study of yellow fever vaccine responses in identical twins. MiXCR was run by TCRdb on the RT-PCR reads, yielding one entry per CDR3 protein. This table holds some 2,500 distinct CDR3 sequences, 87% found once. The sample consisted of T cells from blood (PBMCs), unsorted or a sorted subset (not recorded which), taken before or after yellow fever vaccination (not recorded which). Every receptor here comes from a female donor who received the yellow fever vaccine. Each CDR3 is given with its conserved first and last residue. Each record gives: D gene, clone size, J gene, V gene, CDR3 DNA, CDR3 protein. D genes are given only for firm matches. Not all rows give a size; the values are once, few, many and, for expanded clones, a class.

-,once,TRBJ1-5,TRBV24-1,TGTGCCACCTCAAGAGGCAATCAGCCCCAGCATTTT,CATSRGNQPQHF
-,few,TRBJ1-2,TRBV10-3,TGTGCCATCACTGACAGTCCTAACTATGGCTACACCTTC,CAITDSPNYGYTF
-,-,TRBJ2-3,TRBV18,TGTGCCAGCTCACCACCGAAGCGACAGCCGACTAGCACAGATACGCAGTATTTT,CASSPPKRQPTSTDTQYF
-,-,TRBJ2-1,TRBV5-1,TGCGCCAGCAGCCAATACAATGAGCAGTTCTTC,CASSQYNEQFF
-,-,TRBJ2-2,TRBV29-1,TGCAGCGTTGAGAGGGACCGCGCCGGGGAGCTGTTTTTT,CSVERDRAGELFF
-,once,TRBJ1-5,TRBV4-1,TGCGCCAGCAGCCAATCCGGGGCTTTATATCAGCCCCAGCATTTT,CASSQSGALYQPQHF
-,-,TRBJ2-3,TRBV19,TGTGCCAGTAGAACCGGACCGGAAAAAGATACGCAGTATTTT,CASRTGPEKDTQYF
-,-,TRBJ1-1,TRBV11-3,TGTGCCAGCAGCTTAGCTCGGGACCCTAATGAAGCTTTCTTT,CASSLARDPNEAFF
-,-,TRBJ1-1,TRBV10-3,TGTGCCATCAGTGTTCGCGGACTTGAAGCTTTCTTT,CAISVRGLEAFF
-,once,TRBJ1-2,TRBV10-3,TGTGCCATCAGTGATGACGCCGCGAAAGTTTATGGCTACACCTTC,CAISDDAAKVYGYTF
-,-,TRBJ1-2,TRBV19,TGTGCCAGTAGTACCCCGACAAATTTTGGTCCTCGGCCTAGTCAATATGGCTACACCTTC,CASSTPTNFGPRPSQYGYTF
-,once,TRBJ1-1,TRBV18,TGTGCCAGCTCACCCCGTAAAGATGGAGAAGCTTTCTTT,CASSPRKDGEAFF
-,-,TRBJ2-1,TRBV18,TGTGCCAGCTCACCCGGCAGTTACAATGAGCAGTTCTTC,CASSPGSYNEQFF
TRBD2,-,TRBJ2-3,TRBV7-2,TGTGCCAGCAGCCCAAGCGGGAAGACAGATACGCAGTATTTT,CASSPSGKTDTQYF
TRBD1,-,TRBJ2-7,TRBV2,TGTGCCTCGGTTTACGGGACAGGGGCCTACGAGCAGTACTTC,CASVYGTGAYEQYF
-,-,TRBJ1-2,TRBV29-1,TGCAGCGTTGAAGGATTAACTAACTATGGCTACACCTTC,CSVEGLTNYGYTF
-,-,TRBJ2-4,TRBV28,TGTGCCAGCGAATTCCAAGGTCTGAACATTCAGTACTTC,CASEFQGLNIQYF
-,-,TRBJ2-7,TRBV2,TGTGCCAGCAGTGAGGTCAGAGGCTACGAGCAGTACTTC,CASSEVRGYEQYF
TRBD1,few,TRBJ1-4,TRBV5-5,TGTGCCAGCAGCCCGGACAGGGCGGGTCTGTTTTTT,CASSPDRAGLFF
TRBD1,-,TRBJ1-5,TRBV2,TGTGCCAGCAGTGAATCGGACAGGGCAGGCAATCAGCCCCAGCATTTT,CASSESDRAGNQPQHF
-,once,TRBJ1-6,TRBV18,TGTGCCAGCTCACCACAGGGTGGTAATTCACCCCTCCACTTT,CASSPQGGNSPLHF
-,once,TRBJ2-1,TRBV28,TGTGCCAGCAGTTTTCTGACACCCAATGAGCAGTTCTTC,CASSFLTPNEQFF
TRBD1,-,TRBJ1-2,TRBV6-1,TGTGCCAGCAGAGGGGGACAGAGCTATGGCTACACCTTC,CASRGGQSYGYTF
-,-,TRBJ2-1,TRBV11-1,TGTGCCAGCAGCTTTACGGGGGCACATGAGCAGTTCTTC,CASSFTGAHEQFF
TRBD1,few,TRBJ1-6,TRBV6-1,TGTGCCAGCAGTACCACGGGACAGGGTAATTCACCCCTCCACTTT,CASSTTGQGNSPLHF
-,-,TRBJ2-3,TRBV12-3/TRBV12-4,TGTGCCAGCAGCGGACCGGGCACAGATACGCAGTATTTT,CASSGPGTDTQYF
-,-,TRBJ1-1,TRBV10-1,TGCGCCAGCAGTGACGAGGGGCCGAATGAAGCTTTCTTT,CASSDEGPNEAFF
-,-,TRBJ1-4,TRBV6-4,TGTGCCAGCAGAGACTCGTCATCTAATGAAAAACTGTTTTTT,CASRDSSSNEKLFF
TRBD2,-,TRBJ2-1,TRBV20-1,TGCAGTGCTTCCCCTCGACTAGCGGGGGGCAATGAGCAGTTCTTC,CSASPRLAGGNEQFF
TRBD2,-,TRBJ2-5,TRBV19,TGTGCCAGTAGTTTCTTCGGACTAGCGGACCAAGAGACCCAGTACTTC,CASSFFGLADQETQYF
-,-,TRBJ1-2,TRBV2,TGTGCCAGCAGGGTGGGGCAGCCCTATGGCTACACCTTC,CASRVGQPYGYTF
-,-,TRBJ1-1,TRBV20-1,TGCAGTGCTAGCACGGGACTCTCAAGCGACACTGAAGCTTTCTTT,CSASTGLSSDTEAFF
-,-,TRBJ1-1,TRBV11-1,TGTGCCAGCAGGATACAGGGTATGAACACTGAAGCTTTCTTT,CASRIQGMNTEAFF
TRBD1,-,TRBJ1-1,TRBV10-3,TGTGCCATCAGTGATACAGGGGGCGGATACACTGAAGCTTTCTTT,CAISDTGGGYTEAFF
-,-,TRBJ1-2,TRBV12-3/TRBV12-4,TGTGCCAGCAGCACCGGGACGCCGTCCCACATTTATGGCTACACCTTC,CASSTGTPSHIYGYTF
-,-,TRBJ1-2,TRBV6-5,TGTGCCAGCAGTTACCCCTCAGGTACCTTCGGAGGCTACACCTTC,CASSYPSGTFGGYTF
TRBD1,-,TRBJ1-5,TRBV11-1,TGTGCCAGCAGCTACGGACAGGAGCAGCCCCAGCATTTT,CASSYGQEQPQHF
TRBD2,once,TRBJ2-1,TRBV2,TGTGCCAGCAGCTCCGGGACTAGCGGGCGCGGTGAGCAGTTCTTC,CASSSGTSGRGEQFF
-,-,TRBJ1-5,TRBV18,TGTGCCAGCTCACCAGGGAATAGCAATCAGCCCCAGCATTTT,CASSPGNSNQPQHF
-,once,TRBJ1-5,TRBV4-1,TGCGCCAGCAGCCAAGATGCCCGTCAGCCCCAGCATTTT,CASSQDARQPQHF
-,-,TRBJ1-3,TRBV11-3,TGTGCCAGCAGCTTAGTAGGACAGTCTGGAAACACCATATATTTT,CASSLVGQSGNTIYF
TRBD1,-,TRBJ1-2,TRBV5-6,TGTGCCAGCAGACTTGAGGGGGCCATCTTTCCACGTGGCTACACCTTC,CASRLEGAIFPRGYTF
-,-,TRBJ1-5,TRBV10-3,TGTGCCATCAGTGAGAAGGGTATTCGGGGTCAGCCCCAGCATTTT,CAISEKGIRGQPQHF
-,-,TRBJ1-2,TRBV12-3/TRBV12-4,TGTGCCAGCAGCGTCGGGAACAACTATAGCTACACCTTC,CASSVGNNYSYTF
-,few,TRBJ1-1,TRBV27,TGTGCCAGCAGTTTAGGGGCAGGACTGAACACTGAAGCTTTCTTT,CASSLGAGLNTEAFF
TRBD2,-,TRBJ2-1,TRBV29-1,TGCAGCTTACTCAGCGGGAGCCCCTACAATGAGCAGTTCTTC,CSLLSGSPYNEQFF